The 13 T cell receptor beta chains below were found in one sample sequenced in a study of cytomegalovirus exposure and HLA in healthy donors. Primers included in the PCR were 60 Vbeta and 13 Jbeta primers. TCRdb's copy holds only in-frame clones and misses some; the assay was immunoSEQ multiplex PCR. The sample carries about 160,000 clones, almost 85% recorded once. The sequenced sample consisted of PBMCs. Receptor source: a man aged 30 to 45 in good health and CMV-seronegative.

The CDR3, as DNA: TGTGCCAGCAGTGAAGCGGGGGGGGTAACTAATTCACCCCTCCACTTT. As protein: CASSEAGGVTNSPLHF. The chain has TRBV6-1 and TRBJ1-6; a possible D gene is TRBD1 (5 bases). The CDR3 totals 16 residues. The germline V gene has CDR1 MNHNS and CDR2 SASEGT. V dropped 0 bases and J dropped 6 bases, with 12 bases sitting between them.

V gene TRBV5-1 combines with J gene TRBJ1-2; 7 bases align to TRBD1. V dropped 5 bases and J dropped 6; count of bases not matched to a gene: 16. Germline V gene data show CDR1 as SGHRS and CDR2 as YFSETQ. This CDR3 is 16 amino acids long. The CDR3 is CASRLQGQPYDHGYTF. The CDR3 DNA reads TGCGCCAGCAGGCTCCAGGGACAGCCCTACGATCATGGCTACACCTTC.

The chain carries TRBV19 and TRBJ2-3; 14 positions match TRBD2. CDR1 is LNHDA, CDR2 SQIVND, per germline (reference sequence). After removal of 8 bases from V and 4 bases from J, the junction contained 2 bases not matched to a gene. This CDR3 is 14 amino acids long. CDR3 nucleotides: TGTGCCAGTGGACTAGCGGGGGGCGCAGATACGCAGTATTTT. It is translated as CASGLAGGADTQYF.

The chain uses TRBV19 and TRBJ2-7; weak D call: TRBD1 (6 bases). This CDR3 has 15 amino acids. The V gene's germline CDR1 is LNHDA and CDR2 SQIVND (reference sequence). The V end lost 4 bases, the J end lost 3 bases, and 16 bases lay between the germline ends. CDR3 protein: CASSTSTGGDYEQYF. Written as DNA, the CDR3 is TGTGCCAGTAGTACGTCGACAGGTGGGGACTACGAGCAGTACTTC.

In this sample, this clone turned up a few times. The CDR3 region is CASSESGSYSGVYTNEQFF. As DNA, the CDR3 is TGTGCCAGCAGTGAATCGGGTTCCTATAGCGGGGTATACACCAATGAGCAGTTCTTC. The chain uses TRBV6-1 and TRBJ2-1; TRBD2 aligns across 8 bases. This CDR3 spans 19 amino acids. Germline CDR1 MNHNS, CDR2 SASEGT. V dropped 2 bases and J dropped 6; count of bases not matched to a gene: 18.

This clone occurred a few times. The V gene is TRBV19, the J gene TRBJ2-7; D not resolved. Trimming pared 5 bases from V and 3 bases from J, leaving 14 bases between. The CDR3 extends over 14 amino acids. Germline assignment: CDR1 LNHDA and CDR2 SQIVND (reference sequence). CDR3 nucleotides: TGTGCCAGTAGTGCAGGAAGTGTTGACTACGAGCAGTACTTC. It codes for CASSAGSVDYEQYF.

The chain uses TRBV2 and TRBJ2-1, with 10 bases identical to TRBD2. J lost 1 base, V lost 6 bases, and 6 bases had no gene match. The V gene's germline CDR1 is SNHLY and CDR2 FYNNEI. This CDR3 is 16 amino acids long. The chain's CDR3 is CASRVTSGVSYNEQFF. CDR3 sequence (DNA): TGTGCCAGCAGAGTTACTAGCGGGGTTTCCTACAATGAGCAGTTCTTC.

In DNA, the CDR3 is TGTGCCAGCAGCATCCGGGACAGGGGGATCAATGAGCAGTTCTTC. As protein: CASSIRDRGINEQFF. The J gene is TRBJ2-1, the V gene TRBV6-5; 11 bases agree with TRBD1. The CDR3 is made up of 15 amino acids. V was clipped by 6 bases and J by 6 bases; unmatched bases: 7. Germline-derived CDR1 and CDR2 are MNHEY and SVGAGI.

This rearrangement joins TRBV2 to TRBJ2-1, with D tentatively TRBD2 (5 bases). Germline values: CDR1 SNHLY, CDR2 FYNNEI. V dropped 7 bases and J dropped 5 bases, with 15 bases sitting between them. There are 14 residues in the CDR3. CDR3 sequence reads: CASMWTSANNEQFF. The CDR3 DNA reads as TGTGCCAGCATGTGGACTTCTGCGAACAATGAGCAGTTCTTC.

The chain recombines TRBV5-1 with TRBJ1-5; possibly TRBD1 for D (5 bases). Germline CDR1 reads SGHRS; CDR2 reads YFSETQ. V gave up 4 bases and J gave up 3 bases, with 8 bases separating them. The CDR3 is made up of 13 amino acids. In nucleotides, the CDR3 is TGCGCCAGCAGCACAGGCAACAATCAGCCCCAGCATTTT. Amino acids: CASSTGNNQPQHF.

The chain uses TRBV5-4 and TRBJ2-7; D may be TRBD1 (6 bases). The CDR3 loop spans 14 amino acids. CDR1 and CDR2 (germline): SGHNT, YYREEE (reference sequence). V lost 5 bases, J lost 4 bases, and 16 bases lay in between. The CDR3 region has the DNA TGTGCCAGCAGGCCCATGGACAGTCCTTACGAGCAGTACTTC. It translates to CASRPMDSPYEQYF. The entire variable domain, with the rest obtained from reference TRBV5-4 and TRBJ2-7, is as follows: ETGVTQSPTHLIKTRGQQVTLRCSSQSGHNTVSWYQQALGQGPQFIFQYYREEENGRGNFPPRFSGLQFPNYSSELNVNALELDDSALYLCASRPMDSPYEQYFGPGTRLTVT.

The CDR3 coding sequence is TGTGCCAGCATCCTCGGACAGTTGAACACTGAAGCTTTCTTT. Translation gives CASILGQLNTEAFF. This chain uses TRBV28 with TRBJ1-1; TRBD1 is a possible D gene (6 bases). CDR1 and CDR2 (germline): MDHEN, SYDVKM. The CDR3 runs to 14 residues. With 7 bases removed from V and 0 bases from J, the gap between germline ends came to 12 bases.

The chain uses TRBV30 and TRBJ1-2; D may be TRBD1 (5 bases). Trimming removed 0 bases from V and 8 bases from J, with 19 bases in between. CDR1 GTSNPN and CDR2 SVGIG come from the germline V gene (reference sequence). This CDR3 spans 15 amino acids. CDR3 sequence reads: CAWSVGVTGGAGYTF. In DNA form, the CDR3 reads TGTGCCTGGAGTGTAGGTGTAACCGGAGGGGCAGGCTACACCTTC.